This TCR beta chain was observed in a study of blood T cells in healthy people across ages. There are many counts of this clonotype. Primers used in a second PCR of about 6 to 11 cycles were a sample-barcoded 5' primer and a J-beta primer mix. TCRdb re-called the 5' RACE reads through MiXCR, storing one row per CDR3 protein. The sample carries 600,000 to 900,000 distinct CDR3 sequences, about a quarter recorded once. V shed 4 bases and J 5 bases; nucleotides not matched to a gene: 11. This CDR3 comprises 15 residues. CDR1 and CDR2 (germline): DFQATT, SNEGSKA (reference sequence). These data also formed part of another study, on T cells of mothers and their children. That paper adds: A few healthy Caucasian mothers, along with their six children, were the donors. Researchers put all of the extracted RNA into cDNA synthesis, using roughly 1.5 ug per 15 ul.

Sequencing was performed on blood. The chain uses TRBV20-1 and TRBJ2-5; 9 nucleotides match TRBD2. This sequence was found in a boy aged 5 to 17 in good health. The DNA for the CDR3 is TGCAGTGCTATGTTAGCGGGGGTGGCCGAGGAGACCCAGTACTTC. It translates to CSAMLAGVAEETQYF.